The table lists the clone carrying this T cell receptor beta chain with many counts. The TCR library protocol was used to attach unique molecular identifiers. These identifiers were attached to individual cDNA molecules. TCRdb re-called the 5' RACE reads through MiXCR, storing one row per CDR3 protein. Among about 38,000 distinct CDR3 sequences listed, 6.8% were seen once. This sample is drawn from a study of early T cells in non-severe SARS-CoV-2 infection. The germline gives CDR1 SEHNR, CDR2 FQNEAQ (reference sequence). The CDR3 totals 14 residues. V shed 5 bases and J 5 bases; nucleotides not matched to a gene: 8.

The chain combines TRBV7-9 with TRBJ1-1; 7 bases align to TRBD1. This sequence was found in an adult who was a healthcare worker with PCR-confirmed SARS-CoV-2 infection or an uninfected control (not recorded which). Here the sequenced sample was whole blood, taken at baseline. Here the CDR3 DNA reads TGTGCCAGCAGCATTTTGGCAGGGGGGACTGAAGCTTTCTTT. Encoded protein: CASSILAGGTEAFF. The complete variable domain, with remaining parts taken from reference TRBV7-9 and TRBJ1-1, reads DTGVSQNPRHKITKRGQNVTFRCDPISEHNRLYWYRQTLGQGPEFLTYFQNEAQLEKSRLLSDRFSAERPKGSFSTLEIQRTEQGDSAMYLCASSILAGGTEAFFGQGTRLTVV.